The rows below give T cell receptor beta chains drawn from one sample of a study of T cell changes during pregnancy in multiple sclerosis. Using immunoSEQ multiplex PCR, the repertoire was profiled, and TCRdb retains in-frame clones only, with some absent. The table shows approximately 50,000 clones, with about 94% occurring only once. The sequencing here drew on CD4+ T cells from peripheral blood mononuclear cells, taken after pregnancy. Source of these receptors: a female donor with multiple sclerosis, enrolled in a pregnancy study. CDR3s leave out the opening cysteine and the closing phenylalanine or tryptophan.

v_gene	CDR3aa
TRBV6-5	ASSWRGLGNTIY
TRBV11-2	ASSQPSGLRAQY
TRBV6-5	ASRPLRGELF
TRBV14	ASSKTGYEQY
TRBV6-5	ASSYSPRANIQY
TRBV5-8	ASSLAQFTDTQY
TRBV28	ASSSGGFTEAF
TRBV15	ATSITAFSDTQY
TRBV29-1	SVTDRGPVGEQF
TRBV27	ASSGGKGGLSTGQPQH
TRBV28	ASSLKLYEQY
TRBV7-3	ASSLEGSRETQY
TRBV6-1	ASSEGRASYNEQF
TRBV20-1	SARRLAEF
TRBV7-8	ASSLTPGQNNEKLF
TRBV30	AWRSHTSGNTIY
TRBV5-1	ASSLVTGTSQETQY
TRBV28	ASRSGGATEAF
TRBV21-1	ASSKIPPTGPNTGELF
TRBV28	ASRPSGYEQY
TRBV4-1	ASSLSGLAGVPRGGGELF
TRBV9	ASSVGGEQY
TRBV19	ASRLTGGSGELF
TRBV19	ASKPSGIHNEQF
TRBV28	ASSSGTAWNTEAF
TRBV5-6	ASSIGGAGEKLF
TRBV27	ASSPYTGYEQY
TRBV28	ASSLSPVAGAVNEQF
TRBV10-3	ASTPRGGGELF